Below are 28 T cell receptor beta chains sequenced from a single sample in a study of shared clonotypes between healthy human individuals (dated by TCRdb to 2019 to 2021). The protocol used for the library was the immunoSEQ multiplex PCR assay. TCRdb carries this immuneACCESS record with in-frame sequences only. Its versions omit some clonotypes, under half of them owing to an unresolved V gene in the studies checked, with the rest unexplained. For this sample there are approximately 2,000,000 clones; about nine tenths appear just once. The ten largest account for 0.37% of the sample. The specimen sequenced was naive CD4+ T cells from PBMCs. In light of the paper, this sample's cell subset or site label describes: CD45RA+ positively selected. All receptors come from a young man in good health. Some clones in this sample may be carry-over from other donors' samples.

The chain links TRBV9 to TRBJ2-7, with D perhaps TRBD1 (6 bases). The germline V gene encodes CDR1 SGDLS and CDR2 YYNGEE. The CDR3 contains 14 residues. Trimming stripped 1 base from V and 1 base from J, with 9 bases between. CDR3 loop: CASSVQGQSYEQYF. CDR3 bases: TGTGCCAGCAGCGTACAGGGACAATCCTACGAGCAGTACTTC. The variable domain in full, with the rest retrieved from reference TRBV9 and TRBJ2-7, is DSGVTQTPKHLITATGQRVTLRCSPRSGDLSVYWYQQSLDQGLQFLIQYYNGEERAKGNILERFSAQQFPDLHSELNLSSLELGDSALYFCASSVQGQSYEQYFGPGTRLTVT.

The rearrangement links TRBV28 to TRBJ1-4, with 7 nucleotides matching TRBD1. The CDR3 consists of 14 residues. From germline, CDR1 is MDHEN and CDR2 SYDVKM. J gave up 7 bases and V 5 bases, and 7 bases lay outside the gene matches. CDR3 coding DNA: TGTGCCAGCAGTGAGGGGGCGCTGGGTGAAAAACTGTTTTTT. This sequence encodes CASSEGALGEKLFF.

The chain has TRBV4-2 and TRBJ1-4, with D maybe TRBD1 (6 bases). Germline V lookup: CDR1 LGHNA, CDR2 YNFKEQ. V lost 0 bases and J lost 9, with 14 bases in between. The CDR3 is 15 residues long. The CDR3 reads CASSQDSGQGKKLFF. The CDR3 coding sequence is TGTGCCAGCAGCCAAGATTCCGGGCAGGGGAAAAAACTGTTTTTT.

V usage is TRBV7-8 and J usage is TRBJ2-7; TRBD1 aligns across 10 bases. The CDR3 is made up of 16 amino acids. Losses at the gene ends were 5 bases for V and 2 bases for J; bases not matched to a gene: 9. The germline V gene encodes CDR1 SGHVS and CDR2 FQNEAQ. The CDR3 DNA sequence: TGTGCCAGCAGCCCACCCCGGGACAGGGGAACCTACGAGCAGTACTTC. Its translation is CASSPPRDRGTYEQYF. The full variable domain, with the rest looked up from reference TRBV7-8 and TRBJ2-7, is GAGVSQSPRYKVAKRGQDVALRCDPISGHVSLFWYQQALGQGPEFLTYFQNEAQLDKSGLPSDRFFAERPEGSVSTLKIQRTQQEDSAVYLCASSPPRDRGTYEQYFGPGTRLTVT.

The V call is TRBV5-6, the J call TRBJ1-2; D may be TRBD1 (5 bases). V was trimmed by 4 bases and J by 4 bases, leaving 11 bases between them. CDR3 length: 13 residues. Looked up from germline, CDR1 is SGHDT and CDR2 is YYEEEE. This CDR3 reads CASSPPGGYGYTF. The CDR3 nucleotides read TGTGCCAGCAGCCCGCCGGGGGGCTATGGCTACACCTTC.

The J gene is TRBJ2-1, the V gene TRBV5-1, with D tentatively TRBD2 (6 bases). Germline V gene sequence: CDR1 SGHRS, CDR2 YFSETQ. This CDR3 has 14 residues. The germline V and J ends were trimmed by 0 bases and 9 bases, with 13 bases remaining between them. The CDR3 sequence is CASSLVGGDGEQFF. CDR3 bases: TGCGCCAGCAGCTTGGTGGGCGGGGATGGTGAGCAGTTCTTC.

The CDR3 sequence: CASSWTGARMNTGELFF. The CDR3, as DNA: TGTGCCAGCAGTTGGACAGGGGCGAGGATGAACACCGGGGAGCTGTTTTTT. The rearrangement links TRBV28 to TRBJ2-2; 9 nucleotides match TRBD1. CDR3 length: 17 residues. The germline CDR1 and CDR2 sequences are MDHEN and SYDVKM. With V trimmed by 4 bases and J by 1 base, 7 bases remained unmatched. Looking up the rest from reference TRBV28 and TRBJ2-2 gives the full variable domain: DVKVTQSSRYLVKRTGEKVFLECVQDMDHENMFWYRQDPGLGLRLIYFSYDVKMKEKGDIPEGYSVSREKKERFSLILESASTNQTSMYLCASSWTGARMNTGELFFGEGSRLTVL.

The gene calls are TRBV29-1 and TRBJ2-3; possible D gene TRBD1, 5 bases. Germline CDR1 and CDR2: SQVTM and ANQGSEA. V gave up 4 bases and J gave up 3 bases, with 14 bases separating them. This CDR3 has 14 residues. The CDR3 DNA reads TGCAGCGTTGGAGTCAGGTCAGGGACAGATACGCAGTATTTT. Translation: CSVGVRSGTDTQYF.

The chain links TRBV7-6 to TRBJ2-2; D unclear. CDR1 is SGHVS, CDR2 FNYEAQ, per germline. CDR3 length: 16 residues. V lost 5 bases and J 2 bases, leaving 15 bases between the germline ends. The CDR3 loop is CASSRIPIGNTGELFF. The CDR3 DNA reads TGTGCCAGCAGCCGCATCCCCATCGGTAACACCGGGGAGCTGTTTTTT.

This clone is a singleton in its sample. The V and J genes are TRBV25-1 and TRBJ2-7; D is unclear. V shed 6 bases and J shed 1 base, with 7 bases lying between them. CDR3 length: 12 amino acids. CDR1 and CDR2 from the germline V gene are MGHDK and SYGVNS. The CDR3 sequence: CASRATSYEQYF. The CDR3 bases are TGTGCCAGCAGGGCTACTTCCTACGAGCAGTACTTC.

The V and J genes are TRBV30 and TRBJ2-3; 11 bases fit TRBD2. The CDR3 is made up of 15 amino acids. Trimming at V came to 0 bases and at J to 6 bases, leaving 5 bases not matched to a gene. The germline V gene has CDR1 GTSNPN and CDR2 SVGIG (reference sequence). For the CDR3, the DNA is TGTGCCTGGAGTGTACTAGCGGGAGTAGGGGATACGCAGTATTTT. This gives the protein CAWSVLAGVGDTQYF.

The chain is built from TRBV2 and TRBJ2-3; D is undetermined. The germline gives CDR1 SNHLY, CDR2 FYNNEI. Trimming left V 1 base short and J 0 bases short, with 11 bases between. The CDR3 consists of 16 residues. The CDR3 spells CASSEGRIPSTDTQYF. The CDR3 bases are TGTGCCAGCAGTGAAGGGCGGATTCCTAGCACAGATACGCAGTATTTT.

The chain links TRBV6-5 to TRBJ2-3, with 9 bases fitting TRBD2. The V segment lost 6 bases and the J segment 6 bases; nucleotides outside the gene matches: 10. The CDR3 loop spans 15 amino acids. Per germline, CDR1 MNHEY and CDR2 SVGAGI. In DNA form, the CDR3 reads TGTGCCAGCAGCTTGCCGGGACTAGCCCCCGATACGCAGTATTTT. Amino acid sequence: CASSLPGLAPDTQYF.

The CDR3 sequence: CASSSRDISYEQYF. DNA for the CDR3: TGTGCCAGCAGCTCACGGGACATCTCCTACGAGCAGTACTTC. The rearrangement joins TRBV9 to TRBJ2-7; D possibly corresponds to TRBD1 (6 bases). The V end lost 4 bases, the J end lost 0 bases, and 11 bases lay between the germline ends. The CDR3 contains 14 residues. CDR1 SGDLS and CDR2 YYNGEE come from the germline V gene.

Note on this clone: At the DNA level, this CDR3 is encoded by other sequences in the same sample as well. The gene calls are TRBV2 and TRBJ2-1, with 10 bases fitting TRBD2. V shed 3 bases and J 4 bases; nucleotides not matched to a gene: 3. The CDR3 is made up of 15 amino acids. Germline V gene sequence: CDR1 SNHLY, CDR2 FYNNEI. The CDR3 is CASSDRTSGYNEQFF. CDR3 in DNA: TGTGCCAGCAGTGATCGGACTAGCGGATACAATGAGCAGTTCTTC.

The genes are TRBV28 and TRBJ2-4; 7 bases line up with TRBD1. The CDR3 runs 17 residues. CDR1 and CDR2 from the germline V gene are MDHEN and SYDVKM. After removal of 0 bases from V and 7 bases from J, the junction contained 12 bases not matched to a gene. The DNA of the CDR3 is TGTGCCAGCAGTTTATGGGACAGGCCCGGACAACCTAACATTCAGTACTTC. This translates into CASSLWDRPGQPNIQYF.

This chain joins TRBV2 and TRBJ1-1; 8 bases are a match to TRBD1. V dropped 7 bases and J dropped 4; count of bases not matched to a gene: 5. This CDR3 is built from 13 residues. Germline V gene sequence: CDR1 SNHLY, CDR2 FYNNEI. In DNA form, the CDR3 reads TGTGCCAGCAATATGCAGGGGGCCACTGAAGCTTTCTTT. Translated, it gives CASNMQGATEAFF.

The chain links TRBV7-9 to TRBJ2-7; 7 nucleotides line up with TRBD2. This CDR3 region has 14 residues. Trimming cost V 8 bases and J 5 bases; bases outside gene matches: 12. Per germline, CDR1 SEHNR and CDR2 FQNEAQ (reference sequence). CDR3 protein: CASLSGGSGNEQYF. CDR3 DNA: TGTGCCAGCCTATCGGGCGGGAGTGGAAACGAGCAGTACTTC. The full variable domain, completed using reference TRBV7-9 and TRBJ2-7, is DTGVSQNPRHKITKRGQNVTFRCDPISEHNRLYWYRQTLGQGPEFLTYFQNEAQLEKSRLLSDRFSAERPKGSFSTLEIQRTEQGDSAMYLCASLSGGSGNEQYFGPGTRLTVT.

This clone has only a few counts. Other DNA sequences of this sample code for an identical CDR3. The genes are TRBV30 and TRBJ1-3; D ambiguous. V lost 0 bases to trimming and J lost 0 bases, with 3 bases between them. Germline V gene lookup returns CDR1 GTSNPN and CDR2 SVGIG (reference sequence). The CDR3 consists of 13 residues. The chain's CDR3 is CAWSVISGNTIYF. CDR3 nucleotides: TGTGCCTGGAGTGTCATCTCTGGAAACACCATATATTTT.

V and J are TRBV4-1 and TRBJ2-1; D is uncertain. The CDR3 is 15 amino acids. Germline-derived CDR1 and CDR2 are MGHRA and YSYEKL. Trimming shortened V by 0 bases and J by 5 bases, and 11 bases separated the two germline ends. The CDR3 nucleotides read TGCGCCAGCAGCCAAGACTCAGCTACCCACAATGAGCAGTTCTTC. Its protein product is CASSQDSATHNEQFF.

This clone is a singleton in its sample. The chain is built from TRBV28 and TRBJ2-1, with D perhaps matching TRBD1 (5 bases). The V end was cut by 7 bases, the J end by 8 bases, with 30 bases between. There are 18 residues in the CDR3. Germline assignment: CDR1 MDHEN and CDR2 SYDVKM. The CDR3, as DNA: TGTGCCAGCACCCCCGGTTGGGGCTCGCGTGGGTTTAGGGATGAGCAGTTCTTC. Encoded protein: CASTPGWGSRGFRDEQFF. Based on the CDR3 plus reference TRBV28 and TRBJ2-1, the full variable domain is DVKVTQSSRYLVKRTGEKVFLECVQDMDHENMFWYRQDPGLGLRLIYFSYDVKMKEKGDIPEGYSVSREKKERFSLILESASTNQTSMYLCASTPGWGSRGFRDEQFFGPGTRLTVL.

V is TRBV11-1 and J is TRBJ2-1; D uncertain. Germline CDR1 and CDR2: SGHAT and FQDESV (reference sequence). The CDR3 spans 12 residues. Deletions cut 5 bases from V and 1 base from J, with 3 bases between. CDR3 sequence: CASSQSYNEQFF. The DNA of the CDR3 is TGTGCCAGCAGCCAATCCTACAATGAGCAGTTCTTC.

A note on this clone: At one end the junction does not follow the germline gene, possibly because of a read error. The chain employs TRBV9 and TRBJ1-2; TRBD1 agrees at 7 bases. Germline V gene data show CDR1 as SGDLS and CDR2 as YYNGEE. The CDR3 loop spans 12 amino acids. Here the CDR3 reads CASSVEGRGLSF. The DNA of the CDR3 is TGTGCCAGCAGCGTAGAAGGGAGGGGGCTCTCCTTC.

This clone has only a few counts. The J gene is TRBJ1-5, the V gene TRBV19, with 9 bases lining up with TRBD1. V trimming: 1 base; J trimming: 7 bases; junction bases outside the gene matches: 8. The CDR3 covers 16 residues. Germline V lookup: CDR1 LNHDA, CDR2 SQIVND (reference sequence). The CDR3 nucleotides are TGTGCCAGTAGTATAGGGAGGACAGGGGATGGGCAGCCCCAGCATTTT. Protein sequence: CASSIGRTGDGQPQHF.

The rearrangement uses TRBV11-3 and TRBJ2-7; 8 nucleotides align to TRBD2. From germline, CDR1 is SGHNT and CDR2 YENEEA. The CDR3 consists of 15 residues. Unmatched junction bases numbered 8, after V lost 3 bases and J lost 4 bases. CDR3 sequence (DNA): TGTGCCAGCAGCTTGGCGAGCATAGCGGGGTACGAGCAGTACTTC. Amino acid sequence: CASSLASIAGYEQYF.

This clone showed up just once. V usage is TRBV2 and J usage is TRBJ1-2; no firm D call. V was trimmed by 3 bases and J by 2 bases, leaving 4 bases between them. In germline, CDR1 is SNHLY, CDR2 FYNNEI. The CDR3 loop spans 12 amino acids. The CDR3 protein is CASSDTNYGYTF. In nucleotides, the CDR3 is TGTGCCAGCAGTGACACGAACTATGGCTACACCTTC.

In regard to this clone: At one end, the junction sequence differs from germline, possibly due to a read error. For the CDR3, the DNA is TGCGCCAGCCGCCAAACAGGGAGGAACACTGAAGCTTTCTTT. Amino acid sequence: CASRQTGRNTEAFF. The chain recombines TRBV4-1 with TRBJ1-1, with TRBD1 as a possible D gene (6 bases). CDR1 and CDR2 (germline): MGHRA, YSYEKL. The CDR3 covers 14 residues.

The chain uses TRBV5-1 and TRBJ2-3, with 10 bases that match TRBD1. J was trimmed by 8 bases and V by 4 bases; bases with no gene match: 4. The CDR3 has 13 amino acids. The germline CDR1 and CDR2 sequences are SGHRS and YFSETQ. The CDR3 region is CASSRGTGVTQYF. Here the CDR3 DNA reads TGCGCCAGCAGCAGGGGGACAGGGGTTACGCAGTATTTT.